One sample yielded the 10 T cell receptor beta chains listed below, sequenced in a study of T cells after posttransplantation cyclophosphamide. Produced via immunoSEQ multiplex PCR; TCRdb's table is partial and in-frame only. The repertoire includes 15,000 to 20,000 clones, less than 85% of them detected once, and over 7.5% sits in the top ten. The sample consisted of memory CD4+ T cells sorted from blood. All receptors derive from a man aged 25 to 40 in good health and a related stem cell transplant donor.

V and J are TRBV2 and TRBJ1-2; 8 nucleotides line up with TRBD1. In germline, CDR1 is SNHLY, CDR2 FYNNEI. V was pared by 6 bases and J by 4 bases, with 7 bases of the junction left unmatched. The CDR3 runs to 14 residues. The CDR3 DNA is TGTGCCAGCAGCGGACAGGGTTCAACCTATGGCTACACCTTC. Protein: CASSGQGSTYGYTF.

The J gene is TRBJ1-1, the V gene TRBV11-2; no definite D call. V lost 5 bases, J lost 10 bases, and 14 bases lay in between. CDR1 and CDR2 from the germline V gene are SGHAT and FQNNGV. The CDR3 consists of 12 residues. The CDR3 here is CASSPPLAAAFF. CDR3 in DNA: TGTGCCAGCAGCCCCCCTCTAGCGGCAGCTTTCTTT.

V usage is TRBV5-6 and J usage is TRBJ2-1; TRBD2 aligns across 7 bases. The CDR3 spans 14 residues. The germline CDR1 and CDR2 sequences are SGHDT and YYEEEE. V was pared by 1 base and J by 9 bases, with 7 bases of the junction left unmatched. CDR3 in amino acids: CASSLTGREGEQFF. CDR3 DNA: TGTGCCAGCAGCTTGACGGGCAGGGAGGGTGAGCAGTTCTTC.

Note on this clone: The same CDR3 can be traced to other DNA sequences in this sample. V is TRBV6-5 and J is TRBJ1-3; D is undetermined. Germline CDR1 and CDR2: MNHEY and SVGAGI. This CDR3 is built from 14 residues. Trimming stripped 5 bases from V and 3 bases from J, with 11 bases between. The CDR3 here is CASSPQTFGNTIYF. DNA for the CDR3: TGTGCCAGCAGTCCCCAGACATTTGGAAACACCATATATTTT.

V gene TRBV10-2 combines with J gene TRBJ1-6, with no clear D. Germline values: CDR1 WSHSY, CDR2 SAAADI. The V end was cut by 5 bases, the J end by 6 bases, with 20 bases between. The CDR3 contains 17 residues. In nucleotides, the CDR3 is TGCGCCAGCAGTCTTTCCCCTGGTGGCGGTACTAATTCACCCCTCCACTTT. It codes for CASSLSPGGGTNSPLHF.

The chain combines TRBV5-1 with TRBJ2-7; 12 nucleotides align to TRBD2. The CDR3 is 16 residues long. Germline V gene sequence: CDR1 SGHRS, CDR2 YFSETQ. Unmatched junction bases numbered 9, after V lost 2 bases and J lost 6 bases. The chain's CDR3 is CASSFSPSGGASEQYF. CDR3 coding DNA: TGCGCCAGCAGCTTCTCCCCTAGCGGGGGGGCGAGCGAGCAGTACTTC.

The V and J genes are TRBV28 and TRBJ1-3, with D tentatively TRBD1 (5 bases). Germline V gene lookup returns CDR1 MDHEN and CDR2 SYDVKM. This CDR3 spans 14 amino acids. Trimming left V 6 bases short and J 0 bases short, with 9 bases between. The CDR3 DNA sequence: TGTGCCAGCAGCTCAGGGTTCTCTGGAAACACCATATATTTT. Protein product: CASSSGFSGNTIYF.

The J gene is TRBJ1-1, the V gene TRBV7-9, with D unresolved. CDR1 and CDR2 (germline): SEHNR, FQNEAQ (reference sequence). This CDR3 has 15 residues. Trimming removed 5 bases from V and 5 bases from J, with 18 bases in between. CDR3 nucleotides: TGTGCCAGCAGCCCCGACACCTTGAGTGGTACTGAAGCTTTCTTT. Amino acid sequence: CASSPDTLSGTEAFF.

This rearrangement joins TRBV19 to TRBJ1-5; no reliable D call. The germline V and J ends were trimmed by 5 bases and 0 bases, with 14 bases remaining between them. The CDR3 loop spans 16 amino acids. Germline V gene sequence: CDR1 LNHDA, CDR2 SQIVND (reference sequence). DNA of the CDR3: TGTGCCAGTAGTCCGGGAGCCGGCTATAGCAATCAGCCCCAGCATTTT. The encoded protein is CASSPGAGYSNQPQHF.

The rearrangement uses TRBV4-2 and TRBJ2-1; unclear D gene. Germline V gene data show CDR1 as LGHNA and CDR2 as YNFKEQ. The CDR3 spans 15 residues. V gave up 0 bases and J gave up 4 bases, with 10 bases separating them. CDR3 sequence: CASSQERKEYNEQFF. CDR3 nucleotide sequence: TGTGCCAGCAGCCAAGAGCGGAAGGAATACAATGAGCAGTTCTTC.